The rows below give T cell receptor beta chains drawn from one sample of a study of CDR3 diversity in severe acne. TCRdb re-derived calls from the PCR reads in MiXCR, one entry per CDR3 protein. The repertoire holds around 91,000 distinct CDR3 sequences, with 51% as singletons. Sample: blood. All receptors come from a male donor in good health, without acne. The CDR3 runs from the conserved cysteine through the conserved F or W. Each record gives: V gene, J gene, D gene, CDR3 protein. The D gene is left open where the match is weak.

>TRBV29-1|TRBJ1-2|-
CSVEWGSGYGYTF
>TRBV2|TRBJ2-7|TRBD1
CASRGTGLSSYEQYF
>TRBV20-1|TRBJ1-2|TRBD1
CSAREGQGKSTF
>TRBV12-3/TRBV12-4|TRBJ2-1|-
CASSPQDGDNEQFF
>TRBV7-2|TRBJ2-3|TRBD2
CASSLALVAGSTDTQYF
>TRBV7-8|TRBJ2-5|TRBD2
CASSHQVGTSVETQYF
>TRBV19|TRBJ1-1|TRBD1
CASSMGWGSSQLSGTGGLAEAFF
>TRBV24-1|TRBJ1-2|TRBD1
CATSDRDRNYGYTF
>TRBV10-3|TRBJ2-1|-
CAFNVGTDNEQFF
>TRBV9|TRBJ1-5|-
CASSSRTSWDEQFFGPGTRHF
>TRBV5-1|TRBJ1-2|TRBD1
CASSPGQGTAGYTF
>TRBV9|TRBJ1-2|-
CASSVVEGTGYTF
>TRBV7-9|TRBJ1-1|TRBD1
CASSRPGQGANTEAFF
>TRBV20-1|TRBJ2-1|TRBD2
CSAVRTSGAFSSYNEQFF
>TRBV5-6|TRBJ2-7|TRBD1
CASSTTGNSYEQYF
>TRBV7-2|TRBJ1-6|-
CASSPRDTHSPLHF
>TRBV18|TRBJ2-3|TRBD2
CASSGREITDTQYF
>TRBV20-1|TRBJ2-7|TRBD2
CSASSDSGRAYGQYF
>TRBV11-3|TRBJ1-1|-
CASSWGSTEAFF
>TRBV6-5|TRBJ2-5|-
CASSYSAGRSQTQYF
>TRBV7-9|TRBJ2-7|-
CASSLGGSTEQYF
>TRBV19|TRBJ2-2|-
CASRTGGANTGELFF
>TRBV13|TRBJ2-1|TRBD2
CASTKRGDGQFF
>TRBV10-2|TRBJ2-2|TRBD2
CASGREGNTGELFF
>TRBV29-1|TRBJ2-5|-
CSVEDSGGRETQYF
>TRBV20-1|TRBJ2-7|TRBD1
CSVLDRGFSGEQYF